What follows are 19 T cell receptor beta chains derived from one specimen sequenced in a study of cytomegalovirus exposure and HLA in healthy donors. It was with 60 Vbeta and 13 Jbeta primers that the PCR ran. Generated by immunoSEQ multiplex PCR, the TCRdb table keeps only in-frame clones and is missing some. The data show some 180,000 clones, roughly 74% seen once. What was sequenced was PBMCs. The receptors were sampled from a female donor in good health and CMV-seronegative.

As concerns this clone: Its ends do not fully match the called genes, so a read error is possible. This chain joins TRBV7-9 and TRBJ1-1; TRBD1 matches at 9 bases. The CDR3 contains 16 residues. Germline V gene lookup returns CDR1 SEHNR and CDR2 FQNEAQ (reference sequence). CDR3 sequence reads: CSSSLWHRGRGTEAFF. DNA of the CDR3: TGTTCCAGCAGCTTATGGCACAGGGGGCGAGGCACTGAAGCTTTCTTT.

The rearrangement joins TRBV20-1 to TRBJ2-1, with a weak D call TRBD1 (6 bases). Trimming took off 5 bases at V and 10 bases at J, with 12 bases between the two ends. The V gene's germline CDR1 is DFQATT and CDR2 SNEGSKA (reference sequence). This CDR3 comprises 11 residues. The CDR3 DNA follows: TGCAGTGCTTCAGGGGTCAGGGAGCAGTTCTTC. Its protein product is CSASGVREQFF.

Here the CDR3 reads CASSISGSSYNEQFF. CDR3 DNA: TGTGCCAGCAGCATTAGCGGGAGCTCCTACAATGAGCAGTTCTTC. The V gene is TRBV27, the J gene TRBJ2-1; 9 bases are a match to TRBD2. Germline V gene sequence: CDR1 MNHEY, CDR2 SMNVEV (reference sequence). The CDR3 extends over 15 amino acids. V was pared by 6 bases and J by 0 bases, with 3 bases of the junction left unmatched.

V is TRBV12-5 and J is TRBJ2-5; D might be TRBD2 (7 bases). The CDR3 has 18 residues. Germline V gene lookup returns CDR1 LGHNT and CDR2 FRNRAP. The ends were cut back, 3 bases at V and 1 base at J, with 21 bases in the middle. The CDR3 bases are TGTGCTAGTGGTTTTCTCAAAGATGGGGGGGGCCTCCAAGAGACCCAGTACTTC. This codes for CASGFLKDGGGLQETQYF.

J is TRBJ2-1 and V is TRBV13; TRBD2 might be the D (6 bases). The CDR3 contains 14 residues. Germline CDR1 reads PRHDT; CDR2 reads FYEKMQ (reference sequence). Trimming shortened V by 5 bases and J by 8 bases, and 16 bases separated the two germline ends. The CDR3 loop reads CASSRREAGDEQFF. The DNA for the CDR3 is TGTGCCAGCAGCCGAAGGGAGGCTGGAGATGAGCAGTTCTTC.

The rearrangement joins TRBV7-9 to TRBJ1-5, with no clear D. This CDR3 contains 13 residues. In germline, CDR1 is SEHNR, CDR2 FQNEAQ (reference sequence). The V gene lost 3 bases and the J gene lost 2 bases, with 5 bases spanning the gap. The CDR3: CASSFGGNQPQHF. Here the CDR3 DNA reads TGTGCCAGCAGCTTTGGAGGCAATCAGCCCCAGCATTTT.

This chain connects TRBV7-6 to TRBJ1-1; 9 bases match TRBD1. The germline gives CDR1 SGHVS, CDR2 FNYEAQ. Trimming removed 4 bases from V and 0 bases from J; junction bases left unmatched: 6. CDR3 length: 16 amino acids. This CDR3 is CASSYPGQGMNTEAFF. CDR3 sequence (DNA): TGTGCCAGCAGCTACCCGGGACAGGGAATGAACACTGAAGCTTTCTTT.

The chain combines TRBV6-7 with TRBJ1-6; D is perhaps TRBD1 (6 bases). TRBV6-7 is marked as an open reading frame, function uncertain. The V gene lost 4 bases and the J gene lost 5 bases, with 18 bases spanning the gap. This CDR3 has 17 residues. The CDR3 DNA reads as TGTGCCAGCAGTTGTTTTATTTTACAGGGTGATAATTCACCCCTCCACTTT. Its protein product is CASSCFILQGDNSPLHF.

The chain is built from TRBV5-4 and TRBJ2-7; the match to TRBD1 covers 10 bases. V shed 4 bases and J 3 bases; nucleotides not matched to a gene: 7. This CDR3 contains 15 residues. Germline V gives CDR1 SGHNT, CDR2 YYREEE (reference sequence). Written as DNA, the CDR3 is TGTGCCAGCAGCCGCGGCGGGACAGGGGTCTACGAGCAGTACTTC. As protein: CASSRGGTGVYEQYF.

J is TRBJ2-1 and V is TRBV9; D not resolved. Germline V gene lookup returns CDR1 SGDLS and CDR2 YYNGEE. V shed 3 bases and J shed 6 bases, with 10 bases lying between them. The CDR3 sequence is 13 residues long. In DNA, the CDR3 is TGTGCCAGCAGCGCAGGAACCATCAATGAGCAGTTCTTC. Translating it yields CASSAGTINEQFF.

This clone was seen only once. The chain recombines TRBV6-6 with TRBJ2-7, with D maybe TRBD2 (7 bases). V lost 2 bases and J lost 4, with 15 bases in between. CDR3 length: 15 amino acids. The germline V gene encodes CDR1 MNHNY and CDR2 SVGAGI (reference sequence). The CDR3 here is CASSYGGGQIYEQYF. In DNA, the CDR3 is TGTGCCAGCAGTTACGGGGGGGGGCAGATATACGAGCAGTACTTC.

A few counts support this clone. This chain joins TRBV2 and TRBJ2-7, with D perhaps TRBD1 (6 bases). The CDR3 extends over 12 amino acids. The germline V gene has CDR1 SNHLY and CDR2 FYNNEI. V lost 6 bases, J lost 3 bases, and 9 bases lay in between. For the CDR3, the DNA is TGTGCCAGCAGGCAGGGGTACTACGAGCAGTACTTC. Protein product: CASRQGYYEQYF.

The chain couples TRBV29-1 to TRBJ2-3; 10 bases line up with TRBD2. From germline, CDR1 is SQVTM and CDR2 ANQGSEA. The CDR3 runs 15 residues. V was clipped by 2 bases and J by 3 bases; unmatched bases: 5. The CDR3 DNA follows: TGCAGCGTTGAAACTAGCGGGATGAGAACAGATACGCAGTATTTT. Its protein product is CSVETSGMRTDTQYF.

The chain is built from TRBV11-2 and TRBJ1-1; 11 bases are shared with TRBD1. V shed 5 bases, J shed 1 base, and the junction held 9 bases outside the gene matches. Germline V gene data show CDR1 as SGHAT and CDR2 as FQNNGV. The CDR3 is 17 amino acids. CDR3 nucleotides: TGTGCCAGCAGCCCCACTTCGGACAGGGGGCCGAACACTGAAGCTTTCTTT. It specifies CASSPTSDRGPNTEAFF. Using reference TRBV11-2 and TRBJ1-1 for the parts outside the CDR3, the full variable domain is EAGVAQSPRYKIIEKRQSVAFWCNPISGHATLYWYQQILGQGPKLLIQFQNNGVVDDSQLPKDRFSAERLKGVDSTLKIQPAKLEDSAVYLCASSPTSDRGPNTEAFFGQGTRLTVV.

The chain links TRBV10-3 to TRBJ1-6; the match to TRBD1 covers 7 bases. The CDR3 runs to 13 residues. CDR1 and CDR2 from the germline V gene are ENHRY and SYGVKD. The ends lost 6 bases at V and 8 bases at J; junction bases unmatched: 4. CDR3 region: CAIRTGDHSPLHF. The CDR3 DNA reads as TGTGCCATCAGAACAGGGGATCATTCACCCCTCCACTTT.

The chain uses TRBV5-6 and TRBJ2-2; D uncertain. The CDR3 has 12 amino acids. Trimming removed 3 bases at V and 4 bases at J, with 4 bases between. CDR1 is SGHDT and CDR2 is YYEEEE in the germline V gene. The CDR3: CASSSGTGELFF. CDR3 bases: TGTGCCAGCAGCTCGGGCACCGGGGAGCTGTTTTTT.

This rearrangement joins TRBV5-1 to TRBJ2-2; D may be TRBD1 (5 bases). The CDR3 totals 15 residues. Deletions cut 0 bases from V and 0 bases from J, with 6 bases between. Germline V gene data show CDR1 as SGHRS and CDR2 as YFSETQ. The CDR3 sequence: CASSLGTSNTGELFF. CDR3 bases: TGCGCCAGCAGCTTGGGGACATCGAACACCGGGGAGCTGTTTTTT. The whole variable domain, filled in from reference TRBV5-1 and TRBJ2-2, reads KAGVTQTPRYLIKTRGQQVTLSCSPISGHRSVSWYQQTPGQGLQFLFEYFSETQRNKGNFPGRFSGRQFSNSRSEMNVSTLELGDSALYLCASSLGTSNTGELFFGEGSRLTVL.

The V gene is TRBV5-6, the J gene TRBJ2-1; D remains ambiguous. Germline CDR1 is SGHDT and CDR2 is YYEEEE. The V end lost 0 bases, the J end lost 9 bases, and 7 bases lay between the germline ends. CDR3 size: 12 residues. The CDR3 bases are TGTGCCAGCAGCTTGGCCCCGGGTGAGCAGTTCTTC. Translation: CASSLAPGEQFF.

The V gene is TRBV18, the J gene TRBJ2-2; perhaps TRBD1 as D (5 bases). Trimming removed 3 bases at V and 6 bases at J, with 17 bases between. CDR3 size: 16 residues. The germline gives CDR1 KGHSH, CDR2 LQKENI. In nucleotides, the CDR3 is TGTGCCAGCTCACCCTCTCCAGGGTTGAAGGCCGGGGAGCTGTTTTTT. This codes for CASSPSPGLKAGELFF.